The rows below give T cell receptor beta chains drawn from one sample of a study of technical replicates of blood from a few donors. Produced via immunoSEQ multiplex PCR; TCRdb's table is partial and in-frame only. The table lists tens of thousands of clones, approximately 94% of them singletons. The sequenced sample consisted of T cells isolated from PBMCs. The source is a human donor in good health. Each CDR3 is given with its conserved first and last residue. The D gene is left open where the match is weak. Size is omitted from some rows. Given values are once, few, many or a class for expanded clones.

size | length | D | J | V | DNA | CDR3
NA | 16 | NA | TRBJ1-2 | TRBV5-1 | TGCGCCAGCAGCTTGGACCCGACAGACGACCCCTATGGCTACACCTTC | CASSLDPTDDPYGYTF
NA | 16 | NA | TRBJ2-5 | TRBV5-8 | TGTGCCAGCAGCTTGGCCAAGTTCACAGCTCAAGAGACCCAGTACTTC | CASSLAKFTAQETQYF
NA | 12 | NA | TRBJ1-2 | TRBV11-2 | TGTGCCAGCAGTTACCACGGGGGTGGCTACACCTTC | CASSYHGGGYTF
NA | 14 | NA | TRBJ1-2 | TRBV28 | TGTGCCAGCAGTTTTCGGGGGATTCACTATGGCTACACCTTC | CASSFRGIHYGYTF
NA | 14 | NA | TRBJ1-1 | TRBV19 | TGTGCCAGTAGTACCAGAGACAGAGACACTGAAGCTTTCTTT | CASSTRDRDTEAFF
once | 15 | NA | TRBJ2-1 | TRBV28 | TGTGCCAGCAGTTTACCTAGCTCATCCTACAATGAGCAGTTCTTC | CASSLPSSSYNEQFF
NA | 15 | TRBD1 | TRBJ2-7 | TRBV10-3 | TGTGCCATCAGTGAGGATGGACAGGGTAGATACGAGCAGTACTTC | CAISEDGQGRYEQYF
once | 15 | TRBD1 | TRBJ2-7 | TRBV9 | TGTGCCAGCAGCCTCACGGACAGGGGGAGGTACGAGCAGTACTTC | CASSLTDRGRYEQYF
NA | 14 | NA | TRBJ2-1 | TRBV29-1 | TGCAGCGTCCCAGTAGCGGAGCCCTACAATGAGCAGTTCTTC | CSVPVAEPYNEQFF
NA | 13 | TRBD1 | TRBJ1-1 | TRBV29-1 | TGCAGCGTAAGTGGAAGGCAGGGGGCTGAAGCTTTCTTT | CSVSGRQGAEAFF
NA | 16 | TRBD2 | TRBJ2-3 | TRBV7-3 | TGTGCCAGCAGCTTGAGGCACGGGGGGTCTGCAGATACGCAGTATTTT | CASSLRHGGSADTQYF
NA | 12 | NA | TRBJ1-5 | TRBV28 | TGTGCCAGTTGTGGGGGGGATCAGCCCCAGCATTTT | CASCGGDQPQHF
NA | 13 | NA | TRBJ2-7 | TRBV6-1 | TGTGCCAGCAGGTTAGCGGCACCCTACGAGCAGTACTTC | CASRLAAPYEQYF
NA | 14 | NA | TRBJ2-3 | TRBV10-1 | TGCGCCAGCAGTGAGAAGCTAACCGCAAGTACGCAGTATTTT | CASSEKLTASTQYF
NA | 15 | NA | TRBJ1-6 | TRBV27 | TGTGCCAGCAGTTCTCAGGGTTATCTGAATTCACCCCTCCACTTT | CASSSQGYLNSPLHF
NA | 15 | TRBD2 | TRBJ2-2 | TRBV28 | TGTGCCAGCAACAAGCGGGGGGTAAACACCGGGGAGCTGTTTTTT | CASNKRGVNTGELFF
few | 16 | NA | TRBJ1-3 | TRBV27 | TGTGCCAGCAGTTTCAGGATTCCGGGGTCTGGAAACACCATATATTTT | CASSFRIPGSGNTIYF
NA | 15 | TRBD1 | TRBJ1-1 | TRBV7-3 | TGTGCCAGCAGCCCCGGGACAGGCGGTGACACTGAAGCTTTCTTT | CASSPGTGGDTEAFF
few | 13 | NA | TRBJ1-1 | TRBV5-1 | TGCGCCAGCAGCTTGTCACAGGCCACTGAAGCTTTCTTT | CASSLSQATEAFF
NA | 14 | NA | TRBJ1-1 | TRBV29-1 | TGCAGCGTTGACCTCGGACAAGCTGGATCCGTGGCTTTCTTT | CSVDLGQAGSVAFF
NA | 13 | NA | TRBJ1-3 | TRBV30 | TGTGCCTGGAGGGGGCTCTCTGGAAACACCATATATTTT | CAWRGLSGNTIYF
NA | 14 | NA | TRBJ2-2 | TRBV9 | TGTGCCAGCAGCGTAGCCCATCCTGGGGCGGAGCTGTTTTTT | CASSVAHPGAELFF
NA | 13 | TRBD1 | TRBJ1-2 | TRBV7-2 | TGTGCCAGCAGCCCCACAGGGGAGGATGGCTACACCTTC | CASSPTGEDGYTF
NA | 14 | TRBD1 | TRBJ2-7 | TRBV4-1 | TGCGCCAGCAGCCAACTGGACAGGGCGAGCGAGCAGTACTTC | CASSQLDRASEQYF
once | 19 | TRBD1 | TRBJ1-2 | TRBV15 | TGTGCCACCAGCAGAGATCGGGGGGACAGGGCTCGCTATAGAGATGGCTACACCTTC | CATSRDRGDRARYRDGYTF
NA | 13 | NA | TRBJ1-5 | TRBV9 | TGTGCCAGCAGCGTCGATGCGAATCAGCCCCAGCATTTT | CASSVDANQPQHF
NA | 13 | TRBD1 | TRBJ1-2 | TRBV9 | TGTGCCAGCAGCGTAAGGACAGGGATAGGCTACACCTTC | CASSVRTGIGYTF
NA | 15 | TRBD1 | TRBJ2-2 | TRBV5-1 | TGCGCCAGCAGCTTCCCTAAGGGGGCCCCCGGGGAGCTGTTTTTT | CASSFPKGAPGELFF
NA | 13 | NA | TRBJ2-5 | TRBV6-6 | TGTGCCAGCAGCGGGGGGCAGGCAGAGACCCAGTACTTC | CASSGGQAETQYF
NA | 14 | NA | TRBJ2-1 | TRBV29-1 | TGCAGCGTTGCCGGGCCTCAGGGTGGGAATGAGCAGTTCTTC | CSVAGPQGGNEQFF
NA | 16 | TRBD1 | TRBJ2-5 | TRBV12-5 | TGTGCTAGTGGTTTGTTGGGACAGGGGGACCAAGAGACCCAGTACTTC | CASGLLGQGDQETQYF
NA | 14 | NA | TRBJ1-5 | TRBV18 | TGTGCCAGCTCGCGCGACAGGTCGGATCAGCCCCAGCATTTT | CASSRDRSDQPQHF
NA | 20 | TRBD1 | TRBJ1-1 | TRBV12-5 | TGTGCTAGTGGTTTCTTATTGTTCGGGACAGGCTTTCGACGTGGCACTGAAGCTTTCTTT | CASGFLLFGTGFRRGTEAFF
NA | 14 | NA | TRBJ1-2 | TRBV9 | TGTGCCAGCAGCGTAGGACAGGTCATCTATGGCTACACCTTC | CASSVGQVIYGYTF
NA | 14 | NA | TRBJ2-5 | TRBV7-9 | TGTGCCAGCAGCTTAGATAGAGATCAAGAGACCCAGTACTTC | CASSLDRDQETQYF
NA | 15 | TRBD1 | TRBJ1-2 | TRBV6-5 | TGTGCCAGCAGGATACCGGGACAGGGATTTAATGGCTACACCTTC | CASRIPGQGFNGYTF
NA | 15 | NA | TRBJ1-3 | TRBV2 | TGTGCCAGCAGTGCGGTGGTTCTCTCTGGAAACACCATATATTTT | CASSAVVLSGNTIYF
NA | 14 | NA | TRBJ1-3 | TRBV27 | TGTGCCAGCAGTTATACCCCCAGTGGAAACACCATATATTTT | CASSYTPSGNTIYF
NA | 15 | TRBD1 | TRBJ1-2 | TRBV4-1 | TGCGCCAGCAGCCCGCTGGACAGGGAAGTCTATGGCTACACCTTC | CASSPLDREVYGYTF
NA | 17 | NA | TRBJ1-4 | TRBV7-9 | TGTGCCAGCAGCTTATGGCAGGGGAGGGAGTCTAATGAAAAACTGTTTTTT | CASSLWQGRESNEKLFF